These 7 T cell receptor beta chains share one sample of origin, sequenced in a study of CD8+ T cells in alopecia areata. The sample's treatment: oral pan-JAK inhibitor, 5-10 mg twice daily. Once RNA had been extracted, it was reverse transcribed into cDNA to act as the sequencing template. Clones were read by immunoSEQ multiplex PCR, and TCRdb kept only the in-frame ones, dropping some. This table has about 190,000 clones, 60% to 70% appearing once. The source material was CD4+ T cells sorted from blood, sampled at week 4, from a patient treated with tofacitinib. The receptors were gathered from a human donor with alopecia areata.

The V and J genes are TRBV15 and TRBJ2-3, with a tentative D call TRBD2 (7 bases). The V gene lost 6 bases and the J gene lost 5 bases, with 15 bases spanning the gap. The germline gives CDR1 LNHNV, CDR2 YYDKDF (reference sequence). CDR3 size: 14 residues. CDR3 DNA: TGTGCCACCAGGGAATCGGGGGGCATAGATACGCAGTATTTT. This codes for CATRESGGIDTQYF.

The chain couples TRBV29-1 to TRBJ2-5; D ambiguous. Germline CDR1 SQVTM, CDR2 ANQGSEA. This CDR3 contains 11 residues. Between the trimmed V and J ends, which lost 4 bases and 7 bases, there was a span of 10 bases. In DNA form, the CDR3 reads TGCAGCGTTGTGGACCCGCCGACCCAGTACTTC. Amino acid sequence: CSVVDPPTQYF.

In this sample, this clone turned up once. The chain recombines TRBV4-1 with TRBJ1-1; TRBD1 aligns across 7 bases. The CDR3 covers 16 residues. In germline, CDR1 is MGHRA, CDR2 YSYEKL. J was trimmed by 0 bases and V by 4 bases; bases with no gene match: 8. The CDR3 sequence is CASSRTPGQMNTEAFF. CDR3 in DNA: TGCGCCAGCAGCCGGACCCCGGGACAGATGAACACTGAAGCTTTCTTT.

The rearrangement uses TRBV5-1 and TRBJ2-7; tentative D call: TRBD1 (5 bases). The CDR3 totals 14 residues. Germline-derived CDR1 and CDR2 are SGHRS and YFSETQ. With 4 bases removed from V and 2 bases from J, the gap between germline ends came to 13 bases. CDR3 nucleotides: TGCGCCAGCAGCCAACGTCAGGGTCCCTACGAGCAGTACTTC. Translated, it gives CASSQRQGPYEQYF.

The rearrangement uses TRBV7-3 and TRBJ2-1, with D perhaps matching TRBD2 (6 bases). V lost 5 bases and J lost 2, with 13 bases in between. The CDR3 runs to 15 residues. The germline CDR1 and CDR2 sequences are SGHTA and FQGTGA. CDR3 region: CASSPSSGTYNEQFF. For the CDR3, the DNA is TGTGCCAGCAGCCCAAGTAGCGGAACCTACAATGAGCAGTTCTTC.

This sequence joins TRBV29-1 and TRBJ2-7; D unclear. Trimming pared 8 bases from V and 8 bases from J, leaving 13 bases between. Germline V gene sequence: CDR1 SQVTM, CDR2 ANQGSEA. CDR3 length: 10 amino acids. The CDR3 reads CSSGPRKQYF. CDR3 coding DNA: TGCAGCTCCGGACCTCGGAAGCAGTACTTC.

CDR3 region: CASSIGGRRDTEAFF. Written as DNA, the CDR3 is TGTGCCAGCAGCATCGGGGGGCGCCGGGACACTGAAGCTTTCTTT. V usage is TRBV7-9 and J usage is TRBJ1-1, with D possibly TRBD1 on 6 matching bases. The CDR3 has 15 amino acids. The V gene lost 5 bases and the J gene lost 3 bases, with 16 bases spanning the gap. Germline V lookup: CDR1 SEHNR, CDR2 FQNEAQ (reference sequence).